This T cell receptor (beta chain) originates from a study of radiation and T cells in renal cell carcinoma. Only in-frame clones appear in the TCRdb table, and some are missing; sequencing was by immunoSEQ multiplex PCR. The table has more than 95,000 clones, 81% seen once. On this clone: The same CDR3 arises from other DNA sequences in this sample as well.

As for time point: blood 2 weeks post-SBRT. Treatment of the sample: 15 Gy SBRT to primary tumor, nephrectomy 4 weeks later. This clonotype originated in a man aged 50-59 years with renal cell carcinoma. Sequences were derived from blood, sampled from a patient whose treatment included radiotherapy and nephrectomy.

In nucleotides, the CDR3 is TGCAGTGCGGCACTAGGCTACGAGCAGTACTTC. Its protein is CSAALGYEQYF. The V call is TRBV20-1, the J call TRBJ2-7; tentative D call: TRBD2 (5 bases). Trimming took off 6 bases at V and 3 bases at J, with 9 bases between the two ends. Germline V lookup: CDR1 DFQATT, CDR2 SNEGSKA (reference sequence). CDR3 size: 11 residues.